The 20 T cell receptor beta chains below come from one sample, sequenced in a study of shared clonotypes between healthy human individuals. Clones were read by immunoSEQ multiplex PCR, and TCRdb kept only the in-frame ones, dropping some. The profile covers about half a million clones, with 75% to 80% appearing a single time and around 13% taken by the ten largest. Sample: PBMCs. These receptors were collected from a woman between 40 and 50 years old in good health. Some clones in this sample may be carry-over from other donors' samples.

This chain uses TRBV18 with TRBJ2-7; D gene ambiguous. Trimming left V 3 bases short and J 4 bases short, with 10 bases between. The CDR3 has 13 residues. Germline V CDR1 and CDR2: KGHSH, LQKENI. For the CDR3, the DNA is TGTGCCAGCTCACCCTCGGACCAGTACGAGCAGTACTTC. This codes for CASSPSDQYEQYF.

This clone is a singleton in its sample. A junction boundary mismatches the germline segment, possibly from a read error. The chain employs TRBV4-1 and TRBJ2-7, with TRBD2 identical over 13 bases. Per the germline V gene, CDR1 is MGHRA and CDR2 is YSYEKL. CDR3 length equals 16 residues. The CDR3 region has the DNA TGCGCCAGCAGCCAGACGGGCGGACTAGCGGGAGAAGTGCAGTATTTC. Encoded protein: CASSQTGGLAGEVQYF.

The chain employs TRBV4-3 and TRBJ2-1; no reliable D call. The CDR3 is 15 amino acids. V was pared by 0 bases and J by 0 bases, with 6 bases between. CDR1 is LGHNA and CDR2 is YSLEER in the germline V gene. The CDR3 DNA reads TGCGCCAGCAGCCAAGACCACCGCTCCTACAATGAGCAGTTCTTC. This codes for CASSQDHRSYNEQFF.

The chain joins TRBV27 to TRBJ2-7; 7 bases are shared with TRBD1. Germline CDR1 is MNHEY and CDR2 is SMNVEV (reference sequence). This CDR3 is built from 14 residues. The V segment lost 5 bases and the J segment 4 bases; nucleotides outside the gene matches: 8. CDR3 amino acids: CASSTGVGRYEQYF. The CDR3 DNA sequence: TGTGCCAGCAGTACAGGGGTTGGGAGATACGAGCAGTACTTC.

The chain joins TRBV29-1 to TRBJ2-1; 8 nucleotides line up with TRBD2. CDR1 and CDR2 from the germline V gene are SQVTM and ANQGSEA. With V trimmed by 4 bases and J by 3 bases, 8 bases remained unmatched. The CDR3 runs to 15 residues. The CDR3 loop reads CSVAVVAGFYNEQFF. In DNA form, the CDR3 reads TGCAGCGTTGCTGTCGTAGCGGGATTCTACAATGAGCAGTTCTTC.

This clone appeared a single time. The CDR3 region has the DNA TGTGCCAGCAGCGTAGGCGACCGTCGGGAGCGCTCTGGAAACACCATATATTTT. It is translated as CASSVGDRRERSGNTIYF. This chain joins TRBV9 and TRBJ1-3; D remains unclear. Germline lookup yields CDR1 SGDLS and CDR2 YYNGEE. The CDR3 is made up of 18 amino acids. The V end lost 0 bases, the J end lost 0 bases, and 16 bases lay between the germline ends. The full variable domain, rest sourced from reference TRBV9 and TRBJ1-3, is DSGVTQTPKHLITATGQRVTLRCSPRSGDLSVYWYQQSLDQGLQFLIQYYNGEERAKGNILERFSAQQFPDLHSELNLSSLELGDSALYFCASSVGDRRERSGNTIYFGEGSWLTVV.

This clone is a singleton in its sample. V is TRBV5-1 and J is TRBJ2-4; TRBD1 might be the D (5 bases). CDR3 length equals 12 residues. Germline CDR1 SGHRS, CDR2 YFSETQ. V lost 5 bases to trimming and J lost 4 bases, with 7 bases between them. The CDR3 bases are TGCGCCAGCAGGGACACTAAAAACATTCAGTACTTC. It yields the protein CASRDTKNIQYF.

The CDR3 DNA reads as TGTGCCTGGAGGCCCAGTCATACTGGAAACACCATATATTTT. Protein product: CAWRPSHTGNTIYF. This sequence joins TRBV30 and TRBJ1-3; D is ambiguous. Germline CDR1 reads GTSNPN; CDR2 reads SVGIG (reference sequence). The CDR3 runs 14 residues. V lost 3 bases and J lost 2, with 11 bases in between.

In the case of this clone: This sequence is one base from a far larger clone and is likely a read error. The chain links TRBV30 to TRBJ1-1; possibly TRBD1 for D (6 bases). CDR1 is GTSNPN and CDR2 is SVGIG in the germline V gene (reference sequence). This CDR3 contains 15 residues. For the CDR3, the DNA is TGTGCCTGGAGTGTAGGTAGAGCCGGGGACACTGAAGCTCTCTTT. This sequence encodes CAWSVGRAGDTEALF.

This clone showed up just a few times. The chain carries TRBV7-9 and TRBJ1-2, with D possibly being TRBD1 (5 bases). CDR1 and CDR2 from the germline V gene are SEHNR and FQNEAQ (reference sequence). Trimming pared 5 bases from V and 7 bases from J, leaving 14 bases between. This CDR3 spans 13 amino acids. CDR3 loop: CASSTVGATGYTF. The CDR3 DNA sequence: TGTGCCAGCAGCACCGTCGGGGCCACTGGCTACACCTTC.

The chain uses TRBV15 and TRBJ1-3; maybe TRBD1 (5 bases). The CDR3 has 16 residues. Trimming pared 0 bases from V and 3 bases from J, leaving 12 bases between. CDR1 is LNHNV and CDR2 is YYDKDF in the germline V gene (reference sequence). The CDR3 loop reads CATSRDRASFGNTIYF. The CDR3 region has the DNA TGTGCCACCAGCAGAGACAGGGCATCATTTGGAAACACCATATATTTT.

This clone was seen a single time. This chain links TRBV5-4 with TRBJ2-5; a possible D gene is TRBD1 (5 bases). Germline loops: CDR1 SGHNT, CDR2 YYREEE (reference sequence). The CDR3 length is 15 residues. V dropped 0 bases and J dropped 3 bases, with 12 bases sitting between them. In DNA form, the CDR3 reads TGTGCCAGCAGCTTGGAGGGGCGGATGAAAGAGACCCAGTACTTC. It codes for CASSLEGRMKETQYF.

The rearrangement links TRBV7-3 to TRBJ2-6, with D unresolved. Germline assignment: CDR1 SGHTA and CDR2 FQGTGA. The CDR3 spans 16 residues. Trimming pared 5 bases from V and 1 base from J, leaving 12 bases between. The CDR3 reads CASSLMGRSGANVLTF. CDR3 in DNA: TGTGCCAGCAGCCTAATGGGCAGATCTGGGGCCAACGTCCTGACTTTC.

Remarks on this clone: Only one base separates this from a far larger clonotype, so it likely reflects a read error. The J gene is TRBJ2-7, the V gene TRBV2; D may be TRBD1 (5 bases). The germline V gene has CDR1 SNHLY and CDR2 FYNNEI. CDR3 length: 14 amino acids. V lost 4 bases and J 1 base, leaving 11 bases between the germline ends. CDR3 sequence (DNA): TGTGCCAGCAGTGTTTCAAGGGGTTCCTACGAGCAGTACTTC. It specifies CASSVSRGSYEQYF.

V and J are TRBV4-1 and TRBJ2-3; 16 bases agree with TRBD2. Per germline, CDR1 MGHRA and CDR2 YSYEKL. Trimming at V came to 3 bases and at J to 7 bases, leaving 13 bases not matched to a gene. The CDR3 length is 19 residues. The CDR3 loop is CASSQLLAGTSGRAHTQYF. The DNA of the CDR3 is TGCGCCAGCAGCCAGCTTCTAGCCGGGACTAGCGGGAGGGCCCATACGCAGTATTTT.

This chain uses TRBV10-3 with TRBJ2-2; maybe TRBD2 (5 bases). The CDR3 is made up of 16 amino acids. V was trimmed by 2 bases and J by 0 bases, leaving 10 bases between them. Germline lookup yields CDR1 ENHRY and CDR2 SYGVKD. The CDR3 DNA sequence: TGTGCCATCAGTGAGGGACTCCCTTCGAACACCGGGGAGCTGTTTTTT. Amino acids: CAISEGLPSNTGELFF.

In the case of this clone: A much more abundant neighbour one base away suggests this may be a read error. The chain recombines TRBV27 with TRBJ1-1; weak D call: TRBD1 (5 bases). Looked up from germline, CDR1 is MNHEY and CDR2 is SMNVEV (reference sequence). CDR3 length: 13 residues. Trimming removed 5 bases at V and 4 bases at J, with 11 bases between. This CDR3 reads CASSLYRSTEAFF. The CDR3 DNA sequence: TGTGCCAGCAGTCTTTACAGGTCCACTGAAGCTTTCTTT.

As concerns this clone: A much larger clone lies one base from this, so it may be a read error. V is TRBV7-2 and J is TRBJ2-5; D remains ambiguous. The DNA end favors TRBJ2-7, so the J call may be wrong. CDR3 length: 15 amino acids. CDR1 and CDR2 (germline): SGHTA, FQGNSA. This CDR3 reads CASSLMGSFSYEQYF. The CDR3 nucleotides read TGTGCCAGCAGCTTAATGGGGTCATTCTCCTACGAGCAGTACTTC.

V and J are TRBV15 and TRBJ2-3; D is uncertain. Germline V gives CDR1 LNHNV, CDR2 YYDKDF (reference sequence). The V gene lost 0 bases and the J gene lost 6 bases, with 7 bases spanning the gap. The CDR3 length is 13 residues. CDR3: CATSRDWTDTQYF. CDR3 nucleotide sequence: TGTGCCACCAGCAGAGATTGGACGGATACGCAGTATTTT.

CDR3 residues: CASSLHPVRDRAYGYTF. The CDR3, as DNA: TGTGCCAGCAGTTTACACCCCGTCCGGGACAGGGCCTATGGCTACACCTTC. This chain links TRBV28 with TRBJ1-2; TRBD1 matches at 9 bases. The germline gives CDR1 MDHEN, CDR2 SYDVKM. V dropped 2 bases and J dropped 4; count of bases not matched to a gene: 11. This CDR3 spans 17 amino acids.